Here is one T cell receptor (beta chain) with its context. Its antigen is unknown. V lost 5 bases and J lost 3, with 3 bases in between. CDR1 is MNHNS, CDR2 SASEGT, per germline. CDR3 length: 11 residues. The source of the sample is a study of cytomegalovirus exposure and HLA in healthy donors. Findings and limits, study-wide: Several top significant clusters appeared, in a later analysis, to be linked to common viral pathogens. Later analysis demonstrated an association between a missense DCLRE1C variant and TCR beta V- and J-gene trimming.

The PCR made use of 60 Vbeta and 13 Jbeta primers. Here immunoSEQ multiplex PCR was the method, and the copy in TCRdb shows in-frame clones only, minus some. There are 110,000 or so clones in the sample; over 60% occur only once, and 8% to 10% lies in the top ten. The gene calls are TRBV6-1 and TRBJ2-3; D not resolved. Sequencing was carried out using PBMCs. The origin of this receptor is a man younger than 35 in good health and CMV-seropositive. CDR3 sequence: CASSTTDTQYF. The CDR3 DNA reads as TGTGCCAGCAGTACAACAGATACGCAGTATTTT.